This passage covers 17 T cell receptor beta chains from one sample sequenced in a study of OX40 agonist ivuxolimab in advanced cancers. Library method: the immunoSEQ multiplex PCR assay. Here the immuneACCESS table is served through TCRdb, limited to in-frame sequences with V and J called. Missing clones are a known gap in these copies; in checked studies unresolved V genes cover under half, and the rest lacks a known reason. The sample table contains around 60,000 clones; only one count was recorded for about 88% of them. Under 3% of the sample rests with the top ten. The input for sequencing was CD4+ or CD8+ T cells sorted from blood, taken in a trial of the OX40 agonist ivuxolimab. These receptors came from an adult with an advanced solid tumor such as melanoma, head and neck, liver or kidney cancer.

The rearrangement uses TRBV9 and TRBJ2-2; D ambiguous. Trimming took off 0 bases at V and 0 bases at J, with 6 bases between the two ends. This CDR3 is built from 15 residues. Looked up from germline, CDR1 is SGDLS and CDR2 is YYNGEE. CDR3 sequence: CASSVAHANTGELFF. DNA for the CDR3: TGTGCCAGCAGCGTAGCCCACGCGAACACCGGGGAGCTGTTTTTT.

The CDR3 DNA is TGTGCCAGCAGTCCCCTCCATAGCGGGAGGTACAATGAGCAGTTCTTC. Protein sequence: CASSPLHSGRYNEQFF. The V call is TRBV27, the J call TRBJ2-1, with 10 bases matching TRBD2. Per germline, CDR1 MNHEY and CDR2 SMNVEV (reference sequence). CDR3 size: 16 residues. V trimming: 5 bases; J trimming: 4 bases; junction bases outside the gene matches: 8.

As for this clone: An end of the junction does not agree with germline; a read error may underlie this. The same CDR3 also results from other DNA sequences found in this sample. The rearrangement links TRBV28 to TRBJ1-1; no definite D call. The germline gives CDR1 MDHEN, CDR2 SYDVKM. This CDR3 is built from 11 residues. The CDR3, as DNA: TGTGCCAGCAGTTTATACACAGAAGCTTTCTTT. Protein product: CASSLYTEAFF. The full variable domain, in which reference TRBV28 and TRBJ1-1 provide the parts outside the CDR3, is DVKVTQSSRYLVKRTGEKVFLECVQDMDHENMFWYRQDPGLGLRLIYFSYDVKMKEKGDIPEGYSVSREKKERFSLILESASTNQTSMYLCASSLYTEAFFGQGTRLTVV.

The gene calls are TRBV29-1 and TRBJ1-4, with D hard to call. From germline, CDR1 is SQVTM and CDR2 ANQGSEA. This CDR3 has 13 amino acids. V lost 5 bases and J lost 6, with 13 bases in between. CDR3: CSVFTSHHEKLFF. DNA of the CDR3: TGCAGCGTTTTTACTTCCCATCATGAAAAACTGTTTTTT.

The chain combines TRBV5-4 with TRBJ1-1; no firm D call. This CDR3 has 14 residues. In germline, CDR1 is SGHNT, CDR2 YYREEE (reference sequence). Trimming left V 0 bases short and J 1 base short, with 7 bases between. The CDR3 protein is CASSLEVSNTEAFF. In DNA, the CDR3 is TGTGCCAGCAGCTTGGAAGTCTCGAACACTGAAGCTTTCTTT.

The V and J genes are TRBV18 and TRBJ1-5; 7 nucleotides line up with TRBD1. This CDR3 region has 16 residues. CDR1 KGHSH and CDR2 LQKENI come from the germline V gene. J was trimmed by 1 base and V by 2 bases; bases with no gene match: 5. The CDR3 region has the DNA TGTGCCAGCTCACCAGGGGAGGGACAGAGCAATCAGCCCCAGCATTTT. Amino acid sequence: CASSPGEGQSNQPQHF.

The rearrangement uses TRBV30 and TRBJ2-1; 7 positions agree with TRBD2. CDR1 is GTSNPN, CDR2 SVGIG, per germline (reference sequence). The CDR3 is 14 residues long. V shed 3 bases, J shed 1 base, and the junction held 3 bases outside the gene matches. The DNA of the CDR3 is TGTGCCTGGAGACGCGGGAGTTCCTACAATGAGCAGTTCTTC. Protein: CAWRRGSSYNEQFF. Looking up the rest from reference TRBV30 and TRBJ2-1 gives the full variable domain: SQTIHQWPATLVQPVGSPLSLECTVEGTSNPNLYWYRQAAGRGLQLLFYSVGIGQISSEVPQNLSASRPQDRQFILSSKKLLLSDSGFYLCAWRRGSSYNEQFFGPGTRLTVL.

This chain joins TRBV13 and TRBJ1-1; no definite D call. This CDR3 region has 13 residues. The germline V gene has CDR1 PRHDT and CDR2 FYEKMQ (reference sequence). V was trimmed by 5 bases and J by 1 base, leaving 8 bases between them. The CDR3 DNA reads TGTGCCAGCAGCCGACGGGGGAACACTGAAGCTTTCTTT. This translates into CASSRRGNTEAFF. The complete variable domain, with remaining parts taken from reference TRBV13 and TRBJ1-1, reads AAGVIQSPRHLIKEKRETATLKCYPIPRHDTVYWYQQGPGQDPQFLISFYEKMQSDKGSIPDRFSAQQFSDYHSELNMSSLELGDSALYFCASSRRGNTEAFFGQGTRLTVV.

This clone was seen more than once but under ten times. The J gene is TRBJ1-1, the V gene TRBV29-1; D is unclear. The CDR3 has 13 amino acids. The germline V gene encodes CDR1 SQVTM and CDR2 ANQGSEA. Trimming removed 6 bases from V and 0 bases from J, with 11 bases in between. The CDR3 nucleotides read TGCAGCGTGGCAGGACCGATGAACACTGAAGCTTTCTTT. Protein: CSVAGPMNTEAFF.

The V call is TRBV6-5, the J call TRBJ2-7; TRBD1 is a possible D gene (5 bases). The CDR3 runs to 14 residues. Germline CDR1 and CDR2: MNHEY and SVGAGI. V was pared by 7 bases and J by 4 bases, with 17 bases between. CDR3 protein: CASISRAGQYEQYF. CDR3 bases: TGTGCCAGCATTTCCCGGGCAGGACAATACGAGCAGTACTTC.

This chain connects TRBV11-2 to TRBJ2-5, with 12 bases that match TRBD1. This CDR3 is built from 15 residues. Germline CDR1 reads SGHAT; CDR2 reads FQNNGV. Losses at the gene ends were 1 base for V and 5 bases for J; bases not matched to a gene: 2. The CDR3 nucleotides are TGTGCCAGCAGCTTAGGGGACAGGGGGCGGGAGACCCAGTACTTC. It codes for CASSLGDRGRETQYF.

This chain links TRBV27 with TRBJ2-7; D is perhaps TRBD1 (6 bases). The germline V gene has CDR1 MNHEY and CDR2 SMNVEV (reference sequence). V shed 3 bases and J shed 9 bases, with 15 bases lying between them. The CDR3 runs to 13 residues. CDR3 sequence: CASSFTYRDRQYF. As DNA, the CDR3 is TGTGCCAGCAGTTTCACCTACAGGGATAGGCAGTACTTC.

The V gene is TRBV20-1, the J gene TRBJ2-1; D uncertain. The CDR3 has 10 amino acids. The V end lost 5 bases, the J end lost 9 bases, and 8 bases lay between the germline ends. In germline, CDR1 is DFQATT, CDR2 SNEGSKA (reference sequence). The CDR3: CSAFSGEQFF. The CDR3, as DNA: TGCAGTGCTTTTTCGGGTGAGCAGTTCTTC.

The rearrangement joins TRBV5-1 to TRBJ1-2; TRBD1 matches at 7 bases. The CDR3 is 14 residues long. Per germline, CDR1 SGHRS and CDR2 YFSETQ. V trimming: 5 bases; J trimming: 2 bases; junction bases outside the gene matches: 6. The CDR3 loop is CASSREGQNYGYTF. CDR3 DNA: TGCGCCAGCAGTCGCGAGGGACAGAACTATGGCTACACCTTC. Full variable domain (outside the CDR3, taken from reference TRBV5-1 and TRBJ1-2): KAGVTQTPRYLIKTRGQQVTLSCSPISGHRSVSWYQQTPGQGLQFLFEYFSETQRNKGNFPGRFSGRQFSNSRSEMNVSTLELGDSALYLCASSREGQNYGYTFGSGTRLTVV.

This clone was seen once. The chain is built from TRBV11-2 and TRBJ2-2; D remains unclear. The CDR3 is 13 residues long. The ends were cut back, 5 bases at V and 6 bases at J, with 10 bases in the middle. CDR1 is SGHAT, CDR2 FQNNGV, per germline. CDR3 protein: CASSLRLAGELFF. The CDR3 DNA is TGTGCCAGCAGCCTCCGTCTGGCCGGGGAGCTGTTTTTT.

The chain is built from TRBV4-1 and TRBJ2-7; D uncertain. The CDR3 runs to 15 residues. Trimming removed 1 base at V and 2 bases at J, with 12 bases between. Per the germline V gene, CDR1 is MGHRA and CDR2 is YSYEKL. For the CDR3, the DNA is TGCGCCAGCAGCCAAGGGCCGGTTGGAACCTACGAGCAGTACTTC. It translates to CASSQGPVGTYEQYF.

CDR3 nucleotides: TGTGCCATCAGTGGACCCGGGACTAGCGGGTACCAAGAGACCCAGTACTTC. Protein sequence: CAISGPGTSGYQETQYF. The rearrangement uses TRBV10-3 and TRBJ2-5; TRBD2 aligns across 12 bases. The germline gives CDR1 ENHRY, CDR2 SYGVKD. This CDR3 region has 17 residues. V was pared by 4 bases and J by 0 bases, with 6 bases of the junction left unmatched.